This T cell receptor beta chain was recovered during a study of cytomegalovirus exposure and HLA in healthy donors. Use of 60 Vbeta and 13 Jbeta primers characterized the PCR. Clones were sequenced by immunoSEQ multiplex PCR, and TCRdb holds only the in-frame ones, with some missing. The sample carries 100,000 or so clones, 50% to 70% recorded once. The CDR3 has 15 amino acids. The J segment lost 6 bases and the V segment lost 5 bases, leaving 10 bases of the junction unmatched. From germline, CDR1 is MDHEN and CDR2 SYDVKM. The gene calls are TRBV28 and TRBJ2-4; 7 bases align to TRBD1. This TCR came from a man in his thirties or forties in good health and CMV-seropositive. The sample taken for sequencing was PBMCs. The CDR3 nucleotides are TGTGCCAGCAGTGCAGGGGGAGTTCGCGGAAACATTCAGTACTTC. Its translation: CASSAGGVRGNIQYF.